This T cell receptor (beta chain) stems from a study of T cells after yellow fever vaccination. Findings and caveats of the study: Abundant clonotypes from the bulk population could get into FACS-sorted repertoires as contaminants.

A process of 5'RACE template switching, which added a universal primer site and UMIs, was used to make TCR cDNA. MiXCR was run by TCRdb on the 5' RACE reads, yielding one entry per CDR3 protein. The sample shows some 600,000 distinct CDR3 sequences, roughly an eighth of them seen only once. J was trimmed by 5 bases and V by 2 bases; bases with no gene match: 10. This CDR3 spans 18 amino acids. Germline V gene sequence: CDR1 SGHVS, CDR2 FQNEAQ. This clonotype was observed a handful of times. Its antigen is not known. This sequence was found in a man under 40 who received the YFV17D yellow fever vaccine. Here the sequenced sample was PBMCs, taken on the day of the yellow fever booster vaccination. The rearrangement uses TRBV7-8 and TRBJ2-2; 11 positions match TRBD2. DNA of the CDR3: TGTGCCAGCAGCTTACACCAACTAGCGGGAGTTATAACCGGGGAGCTGTTTTTT. Translation gives CASSLHQLAGVITGELFF.